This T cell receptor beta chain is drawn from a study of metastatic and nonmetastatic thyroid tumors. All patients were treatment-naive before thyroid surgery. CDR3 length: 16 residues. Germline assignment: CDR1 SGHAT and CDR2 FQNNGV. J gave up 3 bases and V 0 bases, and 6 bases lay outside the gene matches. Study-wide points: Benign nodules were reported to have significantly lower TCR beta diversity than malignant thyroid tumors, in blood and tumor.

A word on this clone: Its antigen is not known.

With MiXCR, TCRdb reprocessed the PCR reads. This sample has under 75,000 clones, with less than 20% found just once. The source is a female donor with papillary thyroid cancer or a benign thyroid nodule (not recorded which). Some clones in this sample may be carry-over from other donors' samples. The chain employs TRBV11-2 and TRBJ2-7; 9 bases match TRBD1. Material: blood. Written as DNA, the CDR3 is TGTGCCAGCAGCTTAGATGGGACAGGGCTGCTCTACGAGCAGTACTTC. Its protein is CASSLDGTGLLYEQYF.